A selection of T cell receptor beta chains follows, all from one sample in a study of T cell responses to AZD1222 COVID-19 vaccine. The repertoire was sequenced with immunoSEQ multiplex PCR; TCRdb's copy has only in-frame clones and lacks some. The table lists more than 150,000 clones, 90% of them singletons, with 1.5% in the top ten. The sample consisted of peripheral blood, taken on day 0 of AZD1222 vaccination. These receptors were obtained from an adult in good health. Each CDR3 is given without its conserved first and last residue. Fields, in order: V gene, J gene, clone size, CDR3 protein. The size field is filled for only some rows; it gives once, few, many or a size class.

V gene: TRBV20-1; J gene: TRBJ1-2; clone size: .; CDR3 protein: SAPGGIGYT
V gene: TRBV19; J gene: TRBJ1-5; clone size: .; CDR3 protein: ASSISRAGNQPQH
V gene: TRBV6-5; J gene: TRBJ2-5; clone size: .; CDR3 protein: ASSYSTMIRRTQY
V gene: TRBV4-1; J gene: TRBJ1-2; clone size: .; CDR3 protein: ASSQLPGSNGYT
V gene: TRBV11-2; J gene: TRBJ1-3; clone size: .; CDR3 protein: ASSLFGSSGNTIY
V gene: TRBV13; J gene: TRBJ1-2; clone size: .; CDR3 protein: ASSLGPRELYGYT
V gene: TRBV9; J gene: TRBJ1-1; clone size: .; CDR3 protein: ASSVDREGVI
V gene: TRBV29-1; J gene: TRBJ1-1; clone size: .; CDR3 protein: SVEPLTEAF
V gene: TRBV3-1/TRBV3-2; J gene: TRBJ1-2; clone size: .; CDR3 protein: ASSQIEGLGDYGYT
V gene: TRBV18; J gene: TRBJ1-4; clone size: .; CDR3 protein: ASSPVGYEKLF
V gene: TRBV7-9; J gene: TRBJ1-2; clone size: .; CDR3 protein: ASSLESGRAYGYT
V gene: TRBV9; J gene: TRBJ1-1; clone size: .; CDR3 protein: ASSAPGTGGAF
V gene: TRBV5-6; J gene: TRBJ1-2; clone size: .; CDR3 protein: ASSETEIYGYT
V gene: TRBV29-1; J gene: TRBJ1-1; clone size: .; CDR3 protein: SGADPNMNTEAF
V gene: TRBV6-1; J gene: TRBJ1-5; clone size: .; CDR3 protein: ASSEGVGGNQPQH
V gene: TRBV3-1/TRBV3-2; J gene: TRBJ2-1; clone size: once; CDR3 protein: ASSQVPPANEQF
V gene: TRBV28; J gene: TRBJ1-2; clone size: .; CDR3 protein: ASRIGDRRLVSNGYT
V gene: TRBV28; J gene: TRBJ1-2; clone size: .; CDR3 protein: ASSLSGGGLYGYT
V gene: TRBV11-1; J gene: TRBJ2-3; clone size: .; CDR3 protein: ASSLRAGASTDTQY
V gene: TRBV28; J gene: TRBJ2-7; clone size: .; CDR3 protein: ATLQGRGYEQY
V gene: TRBV15; J gene: TRBJ2-2; clone size: .; CDR3 protein: ATSRVAGVNTGELF
V gene: TRBV6-2/TRBV6-3; J gene: TRBJ1-5; clone size: once; CDR3 protein: ASSPGKTVYSNQPQH
V gene: TRBV7-3; J gene: TRBJ1-6; clone size: .; CDR3 protein: ASSLNRGNNSPLH
V gene: TRBV4-1; J gene: TRBJ1-5; clone size: .; CDR3 protein: ASSPSPGAYQPQH
V gene: TRBV11-2; J gene: TRBJ1-5; clone size: once; CDR3 protein: ASSLDGTGVQPQH
V gene: TRBV19; J gene: TRBJ1-1; clone size: .; CDR3 protein: ASEQGVPNTEAF
V gene: TRBV3-1/TRBV3-2; J gene: TRBJ1-3; clone size: .; CDR3 protein: ASSQDFMSPLNTIY
V gene: TRBV5-3; J gene: TRBJ2-3; clone size: .; CDR3 protein: ARSLLGLCTDTQY
V gene: TRBV9; J gene: TRBJ2-6; clone size: .; CDR3 protein: ASSGLMGANVLT
V gene: TRBV4-3; J gene: TRBJ2-5; clone size: .; CDR3 protein: ASSQDLGTRSETQY
V gene: TRBV27; J gene: TRBJ1-6; clone size: once; CDR3 protein: ASSLGRGLINSPLH
V gene: TRBV9; J gene: TRBJ1-3; clone size: .; CDR3 protein: ASSVMAASGNTIY
V gene: TRBV10-2; J gene: TRBJ1-4; clone size: .; CDR3 protein: ASRARGSEKLF
V gene: TRBV7-3; J gene: TRBJ1-1; clone size: .; CDR3 protein: ASSPWEDRGGLKCGTEAF
V gene: TRBV18; J gene: TRBJ1-6; clone size: .; CDR3 protein: ASSRTGTEYSPLH
V gene: TRBV27; J gene: TRBJ1-1; clone size: .; CDR3 protein: ASSRDRDNYVGEAF
V gene: TRBV6-5; J gene: TRBJ1-5; clone size: .; CDR3 protein: ASSDRAIQPQH
V gene: TRBV6-1; J gene: TRBJ1-4; clone size: .; CDR3 protein: ASSERGTGGVKLF
V gene: TRBV3-1/TRBV3-2; J gene: TRBJ1-2; clone size: once; CDR3 protein: ASSQRSRDRDGYT
V gene: TRBV14; J gene: TRBJ1-1; clone size: .; CDR3 protein: ASSGQGITEAF
V gene: TRBV10-3; J gene: TRBJ2-7; clone size: few; CDR3 protein: AISVDSTSYEQY
V gene: TRBV28; J gene: TRBJ2-7; clone size: .; CDR3 protein: ASKGYDEQY
V gene: TRBV27; J gene: TRBJ2-1; clone size: .; CDR3 protein: ASSFAGHNEQF
V gene: TRBV12-3/TRBV12-4; J gene: TRBJ2-7; clone size: .; CDR3 protein: ASSSLSNEQY
V gene: TRBV7-8; J gene: TRBJ2-1; clone size: .; CDR3 protein: ASGLSTSGVEQF
V gene: TRBV6-5; J gene: TRBJ2-2; clone size: once; CDR3 protein: ASTRAVANTGELF
V gene: TRBV10-3; J gene: TRBJ1-3; clone size: .; CDR3 protein: AISDSYSGNTIY